Listed below are T cell receptor beta chains from one sample, sequenced in a study of cytomegalovirus exposure and HLA in healthy donors. Sequenced by immunoSEQ multiplex PCR; TCRdb stores in-frame clones only, minus some. The table has 150,000 to 250,000 clones, 82% seen once. The sequencing sample was made of PBMCs. Every receptor here comes from a boy between 2 and 10 years old in good health and CMV-seronegative. Each CDR3 is given with its conserved first and last residue. Fields, in order: CDR3 protein, CDR3 DNA, V gene, D gene, clone size, J gene. A D gene is named only where the DNA matches it firmly. The size of a clone is reported for some rows only, either as once, few or many, or as a class for expanded clones.

CASSLGQGPYEQYF TGCGCCAGCAGCTTGGGACAGGGGCCCTACGAGCAGTACTTC TRBV5-1 TRBD1 . TRBJ2-7
CASSLIRGMNTEAFF TGTGCCAGCAGCTTGATCAGGGGGATGAACACTGAAGCTTTCTTT TRBV7-9 TRBD1 few TRBJ1-1
CASSLQPTSGGADTQYF TGCGCCAGCAGCTTGCAGCCGACTAGCGGGGGGGCAGATACGCAGTATTTT TRBV5-1 TRBD2 . TRBJ2-3
CASSSTPGLGLNTDTQYF TGTGCCAGCAGCTCAACTCCGGGATTAGGATTAAACACAGATACGCAGTATTTT TRBV11-1 . . TRBJ2-3
CATKPGASANREAFF TGTGCCACCAAACCGGGAGCTAGTGCGAATCGAGAAGCTTTCTTT TRBV15 . . TRBJ1-1
CASSLALGLHRNEQFF TGTGCCAGCAGCTTGGCCTTGGGACTGCACAGGAATGAGCAGTTCTTC TRBV5-6 . . TRBJ2-1
CASARGGTDTQYF TGTGCCAGCGCCCGGGGTGGCACAGATACGCAGTATTTT TRBV4-2 . . TRBJ2-3
CASSHHYQGAEAFF TGTGCCAGCAGCCATCATTACCAGGGGGCAGAAGCTTTCTTT TRBV14 TRBD1 . TRBJ1-1
CASSPRAGVTDTQYF TGTGCCAGCAGCCCGAGGGCGGGGGTGACAGATACGCAGTATTTT TRBV2 TRBD2 . TRBJ2-3
CATSKQADTQYF TGTGCCACCAGCAAGCAAGCGGATACGCAGTATTTT TRBV15 . . TRBJ2-3
CASSWGGAGNTIYF TGTGCCAGCAGCTGGGGGGGGGCTGGAAACACCATATATTTT TRBV2 . . TRBJ1-3
CASSRSGGFTDTQYF TGTGCCAGCAGCCGTAGCGGGGGGTTCACAGATACGCAGTATTTT TRBV7-2 TRBD2 . TRBJ2-3
CASRIRGQGARDTQYF TGTGCCAGCAGAATCAGGGGACAGGGGGCGCGTGATACGCAGTATTTT TRBV27 TRBD1 . TRBJ2-3
CASSILTNTEAFF TGTGCCAGTAGTATATTGACAAACACTGAAGCTTTCTTT TRBV19 . . TRBJ1-1
CASSPSSYEQYF TGTGCCAGCAGTCCCTCCTCCTACGAGCAGTACTTC TRBV6-1 . . TRBJ2-7
CASSHIYF TGCGCCAGCAGTCATATTTACTTC TRBV23-1 . . TRBJ2-5
CASRLRSWGGLYEQYF TGTGCCAGCAGACTAAGGTCGTGGGGAGGCCTCTACGAGCAGTACTTC TRBV7-9 . . TRBJ2-7
CASSLAQGADEQFF TGCGCCAGCAGCTTGGCGCAGGGGGCGGACGAGCAGTTCTTC TRBV5-1 TRBD1 . TRBJ2-1
CASSQDGRGGTDTQYF TGTGCCAGCAGCCAAGACGGACGGGGTGGCACAGATACGCAGTATTTT TRBV4-2 . once TRBJ2-3
CASNLQGDHVETQYF TGTGCCAGCAACCTACAGGGGGATCACGTGGAGACCCAGTACTTC TRBV2 TRBD1 . TRBJ2-5
CASSQDLYEQYF TGTGCCAGCAGCCAAGATTTATACGAGCAGTACTTC TRBV4-2 . . TRBJ2-7
CASSLDRVGYNEQFF TGTGCCAGCAGTCTGGACAGGGTGGGCTACAATGAGCAGTTCTTC TRBV6-5 TRBD1 . TRBJ2-1
CASSLAGAGKNIQYF TGTGCCAGCAGCTTGGCAGGGGCCGGCAAAAACATTCAGTACTTC TRBV11-2 . . TRBJ2-4
CASSLGMGQVSGYYEQYF TGTGCCAGCAGCTTGGGGATGGGACAGGTTTCGGGGTACTACGAGCAGTACTTC TRBV5-6 TRBD1 . TRBJ2-7
CASSQTGVAEAFF TGTGCCAGCAGCCAAACAGGGGTGGCTGAAGCTTTCTTT TRBV14 TRBD1 . TRBJ1-1
CASSPLPASYEQYF TGTGCCAGCTCGCCGCTCCCCGCGTCCTACGAGCAGTACTTC TRBV18 . . TRBJ2-7
CASSQELAGGSHEQYF TGTGCCAGCAGCCAAGAATTAGCAGGGGGGAGCCACGAGCAGTACTTC TRBV4-2 . . TRBJ2-7
CASSSNRDYGYTF TGTGCCAGCAGTTCGAACAGGGACTATGGCTACACCTTC TRBV28 . . TRBJ1-2
CAWRTGSTAFF TGTGCCTGGAGGACAGGGTCAACAGCTTTCTTT TRBV30 TRBD1 . TRBJ1-1
CASSLRSPSSGANVLTF TGTGCCAGCAGCTTAAGGTCCCCTAGCTCTGGGGCCAACGTCCTGACTTTC TRBV7-6 . . TRBJ2-6